The subject of this entry is one T cell receptor beta chain. This sample is drawn from a study of blood T cells in healthy people across ages. Study at large: With template switching, about one barcoded beta molecule was captured per two T cells.

Trimming removed 1 base from V and 5 bases from J, with 9 bases in between. This CDR3 is 13 amino acids long. CDR1 LGHDT and CDR2 YNNKEL come from the germline V gene (reference sequence). Primers used in a second PCR of about 6 to 11 cycles were a sample-barcoded 5' primer and a J-beta primer mix. TCRdb fed the 5' RACE reads into MiXCR, producing one record per CDR3 protein. The sample comprises under 2 million distinct CDR3 sequences, 34% of which are singletons, and 10% to 12% rests with the top ten. This TCR derives from a woman in her twenties or thirties in good health. V usage is TRBV3-1 and J usage is TRBJ2-7, with a weak D call TRBD2 (6 bases). Source material: blood. The CDR3 protein is CASSQGRVHEQYF. The CDR3 bases are TGTGCCAGCAGCCAAGGGAGGGTCCACGAGCAGTACTTC.